This TCR beta chain comes out of a study of response to subunit inactivated influenza vaccine. MiXCR was run by TCRdb on the RT-PCR reads, yielding one entry per CDR3 protein. In the table there are roughly 190,000 distinct CDR3 sequences, more than 10% of which are singletons. This clonotype was seen at least ten times. Deletions cut 4 bases from V and 2 bases from J, with 15 bases between. This CDR3 is built from 15 residues. Looked up from germline, CDR1 is MGHRA and CDR2 is YSYEKL. This same sample was also part of a study on T cells expressing NK-cell markers. According to that study: The authors generated TCR beta cDNA through 5'RACE template switching with UMIs. One of eight sequenced donors was HCMV-seronegative; the other seven were seropositive. Dominant NKG2C+ clonotype frequencies of roughly 1.0-7.0% of CD8+ T cells were measured in 5 or 6 donors.

The input for sequencing was CD8+ T cells sorted from PBMCs, taken 11 to 12 days after vaccination. The chain couples TRBV4-1 to TRBJ2-7; D possibly matches TRBD1 or TRBD2 (5 bases each). The sequence derives from a man over 45 who received an inactivated influenza vaccine. In DNA, the CDR3 is TGCGCCAGCAGCCTCTTTGGGACCGGAACCTACGAGCAGTACTTC. As protein: CASSLFGTGTYEQYF.